This T cell receptor beta chain was found in a study of cytomegalovirus exposure and HLA in healthy donors (dated by TCRdb to 2016 to 2017). With respect to the entire study: In an earlier analysis of some 550 of the donors, under 300 Gb of sequence data and some 120 million unique TCR beta sequences from 150 million to 200 million T cells were reported. Rather than using new phenotypic data, the later analysis identified candidate immune exposures from TCR beta sequences and from how often those sequences occurred across donors. An earlier analysis of 500 to 650 of the donors applied high-throughput TCR beta sequencing to assess whether each TCR beta V gene segment acted as functional or pseudogenic. Typing coverage varied by locus: 629-630 donors for A, B, C, DRB1 and DQB1; about 520 for DQA1; about 570 for DPA1; approximately 470 for DPB1. Besides the first cohort of approximately 710 subjects, a separate validation cohort made up of about 120 different subjects was used. An early release that covered roughly 600 HLA-typed donors contained approximately 300 gigabases of sequencing data and tens of millions of unique TCR sequences. Among about 400 genotyped donors of the cohort, an average of about 220,000 unique TCR beta nucleotide sequences was sequenced per donor, of which about 19% were non-productive. A later analysis re-examined previously published TCR beta repertoires from just over 650 donors and added high-resolution HLA genotyping to investigate patterns of TCR occurrence. The aim of the study was to test whether cataloging public T cell receptors could identify signatures of past pathogen exposure. Because of strong linkage in the cohort, four or five DR-DQ haplotypes were treated as single units for association and clustering. HLA typing included class I and class II loci at four-digit resolution. To predict cytomegalovirus infection status, the study combined high-throughput TCR immunosequencing, statistical association of individual TCRs with disease status, and machine learning. Of the roughly 400 genotyped donors, 81% were placed in the genetic ancestry cluster associated with self-reported Caucasian donors. Every discovery cohort repertoire had been produced on one sequencing platform. A later genetic analysis used genome-wide SNP genotypes for about 60% of the roughly 700 donors, treating that subset as a discovery cohort. Alongside the repertoire data, information on donor age, sex, ethnicity and CMV serostatus was compiled. The study used immunosequencing to profile the T cell repertoires of several hundred subjects and linked those repertoires to cytomegalovirus serostatus. General findings and caveats noted by the study authors: The study gave a list of some 150 TCR beta chains associated with cytomegalovirus. In a later analysis, HLA-associated TCR beta chains showed more clonal expansion and lower generation probabilities than non-associated chains that were equally common. In this cohort, only TCR beta chains were sequenced, and detectable features were limited by the absence of alpha or paired-chain data. Because counts were too low, about 15 rarely observed V segments, including chromosome 9 orphons, were left out of the earlier analysis of 587 of the donors. In a later analysis, most CMV-associated TCR beta chains were found to appear HLA-restricted, with HLA associations seemingly driven largely by CMV exposure. According to a later genetic analysis, donors in an Asian-associated ancestry cluster had fewer N-insertions in productive TCRs than the approximately 690-donor mean. Specific HLA alleles were associated with about 17,000 TCR beta sequences at a false discovery rate of 0.05 in a later analysis. According to the authors, the approach could potentially be generalized to other disease states and immunological phenotypes. V-gene and J-gene trimming of TCR beta chains was associated with a missense DCLRE1C variant in a later genetic analysis, and the association was replicated in an independent cohort. A group of highly shared sequence variants was considered likely to be a technical artifact of the sequencing pipeline. The classifier was reported to diagnose cytomegalovirus status with high specificity and sensitivity in both the original cohort and the validation cohort. In vitro tests confirmed that a few of the cytomegalovirus-associated TCR beta chains recognize cytomegalovirus antigens. In a later analysis, several top co-occurrence clusters were reported to appear linked to parvovirus B19, influenza, CMV and Epstein-Barr virus. Roughly uniform sequencing depth across donors was assumed in presence/absence analyses, although this assumption may not hold. Most TCR sequences were observed very rarely across donors, whereas some public TCRs were present in many individuals. The 87-base-pair reads could not distinguish some IMGT-functional V segments, including TRBV6-2 and TRBV6-3, so those segments were excluded. A further reported finding was that TCR beta sequences accurately predicted the HLA-A and HLA-B alleles for most subjects in the first cohort. Linkage disequilibrium might explain the correlated functional status among segregating V segments, but an unknown experimental factor could not be excluded. In an earlier analysis of some 500 of the donors, most TCR beta V segments appeared in productive rearrangements about 87% or about 30% of the time, broadly matching IMGT annotations. When HLA alleles, especially DR and DQ, strongly co-occurred, attributing TCR associations to individual alleles was difficult. Because HLA typing was missing for some donors at each locus, association tests included only the typed subset. CMV serostatus was the only immune exposure information available for the cohort. According to a later analysis, TCR association rates differed among HLA loci, with DRB1 alleles showing the most associated TCRs and HLA-C alleles showing the fewest.

CDR1 and CDR2, looked up from the germline V gene, are SGHTA and FQGNSA. Relative to germline, V is missing 5 bases and J is missing 2 bases, with 10 bases of the junction outside any gene match. From cysteine to phenylalanine, the CDR3 is 16 amino acids long. Of all the DNA, just the CDR3 is kept, 48 bases in frame from base 1. The receptor library was made with the immunoSEQ multiplex PCR assay. The multiplex PCR relied on a mix of 60 forward primers for TCR Vbeta segments and 13 reverse primers for TCR Jbeta segments. Amplification of the CDR3 region of rearranged TCR beta genes was performed with a multiplex PCR assay on genomic DNA. Amplified TCR beta libraries were sequenced as 87-base-pair reads on the Illumina HiSeq System. The paper's data handling went like this. Across the 670 or so repertoires, a later analysis counted some 80 million unique TCR beta chains, approximately 12 million of which were shared by at least two donors. Raw reads were error-corrected and collapsed into unique sequences by a nearest-neighbor algorithm in which closely related sequences were merged to remove PCR and sequencing errors. V, D and J gene segments were assigned by aligning CDR3 sequences to IMGT reference sequences. For a sequence to be retained, at least a six-nucleotide match to both a V gene segment and a J gene segment was required. A rearrangement was called productive if the CDR3 had no stop codons and remained in frame with V and J, and every other rearrangement was called non-productive. Following IMGT convention, CDR3 was defined as the stretch from the second conserved V-encoded cysteine to the conserved J-encoded phenylalanine. The earlier analysis of about 500 of the donors excluded sequences that lacked an unambiguous match to a single V gene segment. An earlier analysis of a few hundred of the donors classified V segments as functional when productive rearrangements were above 56.7% and as segregating when the standard deviation between donors was above 5%. A statistical classification framework was built for diagnosing cytomegalovirus status from the catalog of TCR beta chain sequences. In a later analysis, TCR nucleotide sequences were compared against IMGT/GENE-DB human TR gene sequences so that V and J genes could be assigned. Using the TCRdist pipeline, a later analysis assigned CDR3 sequences along with most-parsimonious VDJ recombination scenarios. In a later analysis, each TCR beta chain was defined by its CDR3 amino acid sequence together with its V-gene family, and reads lacking a unique V-gene family were excluded. A later analysis removed 450 to 600 highly shared, low-generation-probability nucleotide sequences to deal with suspected cross-contamination and a sequencing artifact. In a later analysis, a clonal expansion index was calculated for each public chain from normalized within-repertoire ranks of inferred template counts. In a later analysis, generation probabilities were computed with a VDJ recombination model fitted to out-of-frame rearrangements, and the resulting probabilities were checked against IGoR. In a later analysis, hypergeometric tests were used to score TCR-TCR, TCR-HLA and TCR-CMV co-occurrence, with a repertoire-size bias correction applied to TCR pairs. In a later analysis, false discovery rates were estimated by permuting HLA or CMV assignments 20 times. In a later analysis, co-occurring TCRs were grouped using DBSCAN, and TCRdist sequence similarity was added for clustering within HLA-allele-positive subsets. For co-occurrence clustering, repertoires with fewer than 30,000 or more than 120,000 public chains were excluded, along with 5 or 6 repertoires with anomalous nucleotide sharing. TCRdb took over this immuneACCESS table, retaining in-frame rearrangements with V and J assigned. Such tables are incomplete; in checked studies, under half of the missing clones stem from an unresolved V gene, and the remainder is unexplained. Clonal size and the V and J genes are those of that table, whereas D and trimming came from the DNA. Present in this sample are over 150,000 clones, just under 80% of which were seen just once. Of the sample, roughly 1.3% falls within the top ten clones.

The cohort comprised some 700 healthy bone marrow donors. All cohort members were sampled while nominally healthy, although unrecorded immune exposures were likely present. The donor tested CMV seronegative, placing the donor among the 350 or so seronegative members of the cohort. A peripheral blood sample was provided by each donor, and peripheral blood mononuclear cells were used for TCR beta sequencing. The Qiagen DNeasy Blood Extraction Kit was used to extract genomic DNA from the blood cell samples. A word on this clone: The antigen it binds to is not known. No qualities accompany the bases; no much larger clone lies one base away.

The TCR sequence derives from a woman aged 45 to 65 in good health and CMV-seronegative. Input material: PBMCs. The chain is made from TRBV7-2 and TRBJ1-2; 8 central bases correspond to TRBD1. The DNA reads as follows: TGTGCCAGCAGCCTGACGATACAGGGGGTAAACTATGGCTACACCTTC. It translates as CASSLTIQGVNYGYTF.